A single sample is the source of the 21 T cell receptor beta chains below, sequenced in a study of blood T cells in healthy people across ages. Then a second PCR, running roughly 7 to 11 cycles, was carried out with a sample-barcoded 5' primer and a J-beta primer mix. Using its own MiXCR run on the 5' RACE reads, TCRdb lists one record per CDR3 protein. Of roughly 860,000 distinct CDR3 sequences in the sample, 55% to 65% are singletons; the top ten hold around a quarter. The specimen was blood. These receptors were taken from a young man in good health.

To note about this clonotype: The junction departs from the called germline gene at one end, perhaps through a read error. The chain's CDR3 is CASSQPGPYGQYF. DNA of the CDR3: TGTGCCAGCAGCCAACCGGGTCCCTACGGGCAGTACTTC. V usage is TRBV7-9 and J usage is TRBJ2-7; D uncertain. The germline CDR1 and CDR2 sequences are SEHNR and FQNEAQ (reference sequence). This CDR3 region has 13 residues.

J is TRBJ1-1 and V is TRBV20-1, with TRBD1 matching 7 bases. The CDR3 totals 13 residues. CDR1 DFQATT and CDR2 SNEGSKA come from the germline V gene (reference sequence). J was trimmed by 9 bases and V by 5 bases; bases with no gene match: 12. CDR3: CSAPGQDKGQAFF. The CDR3 region has the DNA TGCAGTGCTCCTGGACAGGATAAAGGTCAAGCTTTCTTT.

The gene calls are TRBV15 and TRBJ2-5; D tentatively reads TRBD1 or TRBD2 (5 bases each). V was pared by 4 bases and J by 1 base, with 16 bases between. The CDR3 runs 16 residues. Germline V gene lookup returns CDR1 LNHNV and CDR2 YYDKDF (reference sequence). The CDR3 is CATSNPGTNTQETQYF. In nucleotides, the CDR3 is TGTGCCACCAGCAATCCGGGGACCAACACCCAAGAGACCCAGTACTTC.

J is TRBJ2-1 and V is TRBV5-1; 10 bases map to TRBD2. J was trimmed by 6 bases and V by 0 bases; bases with no gene match: 6. The germline gives CDR1 SGHRS, CDR2 YFSETQ. This CDR3 is built from 16 residues. The CDR3 region has the DNA TGCGCCAGCAGCTTGGAAGCTAGCGGGGGTAGCAATGAGCAGTTCTTC. The encoded protein is CASSLEASGGSNEQFF.

The J gene is TRBJ2-4, the V gene TRBV7-3, with a tentative D call TRBD2 (6 bases). The DNA end is a closer match to TRBJ2-5, so the J assignment may be wrong. CDR1 is SGHTA, CDR2 FQGTGA, per germline. This CDR3 comprises 15 residues. The CDR3 spells CASSPVRRGAETQYF. The CDR3 DNA is TGTGCCAGCAGCCCCGTGCGACGCGGGGCCGAGACCCAGTACTTC.

The chain has TRBV11-2 and TRBJ2-3; TRBD2 aligns across 12 bases. Trimming cost V 1 base and J 6 bases; bases outside gene matches: 20. CDR1 is SGHAT, CDR2 FQNNGV, per germline. This CDR3 is 21 amino acids long. CDR3 DNA: TGTGCCAGCAGCTTAGTCCGAGGCGCCCCACTAGCGGGGGGCTCGAGGGATACGCAGTATTTT. This gives the protein CASSLVRGAPLAGGSRDTQYF.

This clonotype showed up just a few times. The chain has TRBV10-2 and TRBJ2-5; 12 positions match TRBD2. Trimming at V came to 8 bases and at J to 0 bases, leaving 4 bases not matched to a gene. There are 15 residues in the CDR3. Germline lookup yields CDR1 WSHSY and CDR2 SAAADI. The CDR3 nucleotides are TGCGCCAGCGGAGGACTAGCGGGGAACCAAGAGACCCAGTACTTC. Translation gives CASGGLAGNQETQYF.

The chain couples TRBV6-5 to TRBJ2-3; D ambiguous. V was pared by 0 bases and J by 5 bases, with 12 bases between. CDR1 MNHEY and CDR2 SVGAGI come from the germline V gene. The CDR3 totals 15 residues. In nucleotides, the CDR3 is TGTGCCAGCAGTTACTCGGGGTCTGGAAAAGATACGCAGTATTTT. This sequence encodes CASSYSGSGKDTQYF.

The V gene is TRBV12-3 or TRBV12-4, the J gene TRBJ2-3; the D is unclear. V was pared by 5 bases and J by 3 bases, with 9 bases between. CDR3 length: 13 residues. The CDR3 sequence is CASSLQATDTQYF. For the CDR3, the DNA is TGTGCCAGCAGTCTTCAGGCTACAGATACGCAGTATTTT.

Remarks on this clonotype: A clone one base away is much larger, so this may be a read error. The rearrangement joins TRBV4-3 to TRBJ2-7; D is possibly TRBD2 (6 bases). CDR3 length: 13 amino acids. CDR1 is LGHNA and CDR2 is YSLEER in the germline V gene. The DNA for the CDR3 is TGCGCCAACAGCCAAAGACTAGCCTACGAGCAGTACTTC. Amino acid sequence: CANSQRLAYEQYF.

The rearrangement joins TRBV7-6 to TRBJ2-5; D is perhaps TRBD2 (5 bases). CDR3 size: 16 residues. CDR1 and CDR2 from the germline V gene are SGHVS and FNYEAQ. Trimming stripped 5 bases from V and 0 bases from J, with 16 bases between. For the CDR3, the DNA is TGTGCCAGCAGCCCCCGCTCTCCGGGAAACCAAGAGACCCAGTACTTC. Its translation is CASSPRSPGNQETQYF.

The rearrangement joins TRBV6-2 or TRBV6-3 to TRBJ2-5, with D perhaps TRBD2 (5 bases). Germline loops: CDR1 MNHEY, CDR2 SVGEGT. This CDR3 contains 14 residues. V was pared by 6 bases and J by 3 bases, with 14 bases between. The CDR3 loop is CASSHRPGEETQYF. DNA of the CDR3: TGTGCCAGCAGCCACCGACCCGGGGAAGAGACCCAGTACTTC.

The V and J genes are TRBV7-9 and TRBJ1-2, with 7 bases matching TRBD1. The CDR3 contains 16 residues. CDR1 and CDR2 from the germline V gene are SEHNR and FQNEAQ (reference sequence). After removal of 1 base from V and 4 bases from J, the junction contained 9 bases not matched to a gene. The CDR3 bases are TGTGCCAGCAGCTTAGTTTTGGCAGGGGGTTCCTATGGCTACACCTTC. It is translated as CASSLVLAGGSYGYTF.

The chain combines TRBV18 with TRBJ1-4; a possible D gene is TRBD1 (6 bases). The germline gives CDR1 KGHSH, CDR2 LQKENI. Trimming stripped 5 bases from V and 2 bases from J, with 12 bases between. The CDR3 contains 15 residues. CDR3 in amino acids: CASSATGRTNEKLFF. The CDR3 nucleotides read TGTGCCAGCTCAGCTACAGGGCGGACTAATGAAAAACTGTTTTTT.

This clonotype turned up a few times. The V and J genes are TRBV5-1 and TRBJ1-2; D is uncertain. CDR1 SGHRS and CDR2 YFSETQ come from the germline V gene. V lost 3 bases to trimming and J lost 1 base, with 25 bases between them. This CDR3 is 19 amino acids long. The CDR3 DNA reads as TGCGCCAGCAGCTGGGCCGGAGGAGGCTCTGGTGAGGGTAACTATGGCTACACCTTC. It specifies CASSWAGGGSGEGNYGYTF.

The gene calls are TRBV5-6 and TRBJ1-2; D perhaps matches TRBD1 (6 bases). CDR3 length equals 14 residues. Germline CDR1 reads SGHDT; CDR2 reads YYEEEE. Trimming took 3 bases from V and 5 from J, leaving 14 bases between them. This CDR3 reads CASSSGQSPYGYTF. The CDR3 coding sequence is TGTGCCAGCAGCTCCGGACAGTCTCCGTATGGCTACACCTTC.

The rearrangement joins TRBV6-5 to TRBJ1-1; weak D call: TRBD1 (6 bases). With 6 bases removed from V and 5 bases from J, the gap between germline ends came to 16 bases. From germline, CDR1 is MNHEY and CDR2 SVGAGI. The CDR3 is 14 residues long. The CDR3 loop reads CASSPQQGGTEAFF. CDR3 in DNA: TGTGCCAGCAGCCCCCAACAGGGAGGGACTGAAGCTTTCTTT.

This clonotype was observed a few times. The V gene is TRBV9, the J gene TRBJ2-2, with D possibly matching TRBD2 (6 bases). Germline V lookup: CDR1 SGDLS, CDR2 YYNGEE. V was trimmed by 4 bases and J by 1 base, leaving 11 bases between them. The CDR3 is made up of 15 amino acids. The CDR3 DNA follows: TGTGCCAGCAGCCGAAGCGGGCTGAACACCGGGGAGCTGTTTTTT. Encoded protein: CASSRSGLNTGELFF.

The table lists this clonotype with a few counts. J is TRBJ2-7 and V is TRBV15; TRBD1 matches at 9 bases. Germline V gives CDR1 LNHNV, CDR2 YYDKDF (reference sequence). Trimming cost V 0 bases and J 6 bases; bases outside gene matches: 9. This CDR3 has 16 amino acids. The CDR3 bases are TGTGCCACCAGCAGAGATGGGCTCGGACAGGGGACCGAGCAGTACTTC. Amino acids: CATSRDGLGQGTEQYF.

The chain has TRBV6-5 and TRBJ2-2; D may match TRBD1 or TRBD2 (5 bases each). Germline V gene data show CDR1 as MNHEY and CDR2 as SVGAGI. Trimming took 0 bases from V and 7 from J, leaving 27 bases between them. The CDR3 consists of 20 residues. The CDR3 DNA sequence: TGTGCCAGCAGTTACTCTGCCCAATCGGGGCCCGAGACGCCGATCGGGGAGCTGTTTTTT. It encodes CASSYSAQSGPETPIGELFF.

The rearrangement uses TRBV9 and TRBJ2-7, with D tentatively TRBD1 (6 bases). This CDR3 is built from 14 residues. Germline V gives CDR1 SGDLS, CDR2 YYNGEE. With 3 bases removed from V and 7 bases from J, the gap between germline ends came to 17 bases. The CDR3 sequence is CASSGRAGVDEQYF. In DNA, the CDR3 is TGTGCCAGCAGCGGCCGAGCAGGGGTGGATGAGCAGTACTTC.